This T cell receptor (beta chain) appears in the sequencing data of a study of blood T cell repertoires in COVID-19. Study-level background: COVID-19 samples collected from the United States, Italy and Spain covered acute and convalescent phases.

In the original analysis: Amplifying reference gene primers gave estimates of nucleated cell counts. Assay used: immunoSEQ multiplex PCR; TCRdb lists only in-frame clones, some missing. V and J calls plus clone size are reproduced from that table; the DNA served to infer D and trimming. The sample carries about 60,000 clones, more than 65% recorded once. Unmatched junction bases numbered 6, after V lost 6 bases and J lost 6 bases. The CDR3 sequence is 14 residues long. Germline V gene sequence: CDR1 ENHRY, CDR2 SYGVKD. The chain uses TRBV10-3 and TRBJ2-3; 10 bases are shared with TRBD2. Sequencing used peripheral blood. This sequence originates from a human donor in a cohort sampled during active COVID-19. The CDR3 loop reads CAIRPTSGIDTQYF. As DNA, the CDR3 is TGTGCCATCAGGCCTACTAGCGGGATTGATACGCAGTATTTT.